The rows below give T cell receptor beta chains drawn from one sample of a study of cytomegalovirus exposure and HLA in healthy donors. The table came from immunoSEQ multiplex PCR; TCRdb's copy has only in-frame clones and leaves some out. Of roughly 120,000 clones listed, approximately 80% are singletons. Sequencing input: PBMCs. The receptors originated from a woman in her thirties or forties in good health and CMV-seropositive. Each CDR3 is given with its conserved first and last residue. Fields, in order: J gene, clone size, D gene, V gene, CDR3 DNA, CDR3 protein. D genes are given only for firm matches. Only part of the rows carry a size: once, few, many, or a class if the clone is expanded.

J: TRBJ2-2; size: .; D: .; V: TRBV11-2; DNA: TGTGCCAGCAGTCCATCTAGGACCGGGGAGCTGTTTTTT; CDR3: CASSPSRTGELFF
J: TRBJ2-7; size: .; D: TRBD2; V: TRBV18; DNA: TGTGCCAGCTCACCAACTAGCGTCTACGAGCAGTACTTC; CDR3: CASSPTSVYEQYF
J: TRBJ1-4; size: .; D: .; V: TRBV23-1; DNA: TGCGCCAGCATAATGGGGCAGGGCCCAACTAATGAAAAACTGTTTTTT; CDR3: CASIMGQGPTNEKLFF
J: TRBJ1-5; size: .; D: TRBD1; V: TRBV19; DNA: TGTGCCAGTAGTATAAACAGGGGTCGAGGCAATCAGCCCCAGCATTTT; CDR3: CASSINRGRGNQPQHF
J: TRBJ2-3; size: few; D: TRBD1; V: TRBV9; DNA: TGTGCCAGCAGTGCTTCCGGTGGACAGGGGGCAGATACGCAGTATTTT; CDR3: CASSASGGQGADTQYF
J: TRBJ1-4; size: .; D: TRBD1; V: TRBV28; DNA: TGTGGGACAGGGTCTAATGAAAAACTGTTTTTT; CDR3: CGTGSNEKLFF
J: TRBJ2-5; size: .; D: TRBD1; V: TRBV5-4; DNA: TGTGCCAGCAGCAAGTCCCGGACAGGGGGGGAGACCCAGTACTTC; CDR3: CASSKSRTGGETQYF
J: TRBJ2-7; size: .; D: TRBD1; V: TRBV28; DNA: TGTGCCAGCAGACAGGGGGGTCTTACCTACGAGCAGTACTTC; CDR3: CASRQGGLTYEQYF
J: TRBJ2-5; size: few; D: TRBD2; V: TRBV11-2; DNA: TGTGCCAGCAGCCATGGACTAGCGGGAGGGGGGGAGACCCAGTACTTC; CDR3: CASSHGLAGGGETQYF
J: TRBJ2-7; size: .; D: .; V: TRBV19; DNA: TGTGCCAGTAGTAGCGGGCCTACCTACGAGCAGTACTTC; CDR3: CASSSGPTYEQYF
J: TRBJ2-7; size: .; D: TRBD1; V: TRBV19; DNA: TGTGCCAGTAGTATAGGAAGGGACAGGGGCGAGCAGTACTTC; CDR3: CASSIGRDRGEQYF
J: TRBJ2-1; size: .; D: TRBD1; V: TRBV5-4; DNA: TGTGCCAGCAGCTCGCCCTCTGACAGGGTGAATGAGCAGTTCTTC; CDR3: CASSSPSDRVNEQFF
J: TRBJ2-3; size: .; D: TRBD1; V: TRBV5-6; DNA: TGTGCCAGCAGCCCCGGGACAGGGGGGCCAGATACGCAGTATTTT; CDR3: CASSPGTGGPDTQYF
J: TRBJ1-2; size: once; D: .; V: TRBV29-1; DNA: TGCAGCGACCCCCCTGCCGGGGAAAGGGATGGCTACACCTTC; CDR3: CSDPPAGERDGYTF
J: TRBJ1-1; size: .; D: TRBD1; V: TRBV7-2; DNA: TGTGCCAGCAGCTTCTCTGAAAGGGGGCGCGACACTGAAGCTTTCTTT; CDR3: CASSFSERGRDTEAFF
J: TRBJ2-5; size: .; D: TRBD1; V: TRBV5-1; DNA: TGCGCCAGCAGCCCGGGACAGAGCCAAGAGACCCAGTACTTC; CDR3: CASSPGQSQETQYF
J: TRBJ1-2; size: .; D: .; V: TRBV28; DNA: TGTGCCAGCAGTTCTTCTCATTCCGGGACTCCGTATGGCTACACCTTC; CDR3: CASSSSHSGTPYGYTF
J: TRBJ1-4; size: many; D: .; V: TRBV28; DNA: TGTGCCAGCAGTTTATCAGGGTTCGGTGAAAAACTGTTTTTT; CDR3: CASSLSGFGEKLFF
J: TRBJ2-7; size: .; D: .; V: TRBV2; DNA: TGTGCCAGCAGTGAAAGTTTAGGTTTGGGGAGGTACGAGCAGTACTTC; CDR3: CASSESLGLGRYEQYF
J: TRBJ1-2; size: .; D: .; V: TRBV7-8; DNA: TGTGCCAGCAGCTTGGGGGCAGGTGGCTACACCTTC; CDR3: CASSLGAGGYTF
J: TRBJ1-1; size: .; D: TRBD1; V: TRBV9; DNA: TGTGCCAGCAGCGTAGCAGTGTGGGACAGAGCTTTCTTT; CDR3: CASSVAVWDRAFF
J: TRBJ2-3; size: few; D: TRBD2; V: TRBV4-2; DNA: TGTGCCAGCAGCCAAAGCCCGACTAGCGGATATCACACAGATACGCAGTATTTT; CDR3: CASSQSPTSGYHTDTQYF
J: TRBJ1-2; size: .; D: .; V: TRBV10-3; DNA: TGTGCCACTTACCCAGGGATGAGCTATGGCTACACCTTC; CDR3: CATYPGMSYGYTF
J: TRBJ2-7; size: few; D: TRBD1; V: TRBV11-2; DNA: TGTGCCAGCAGCCCATTGACAGGGACCTACGAGCAGTACTTC; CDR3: CASSPLTGTYEQYF